This T cell receptor (beta chain) was obtained from a study of tumor and adjacent non-tumor tissue in lung cancer. Study-level results: Tumor tissue had significantly higher TCR diversity than normal lung.

This sample's RNA came from whole unsorted tissue. TCRbeta libraries were built with three rounds of nested PCR, modified from ARM-PCR. MiXCR was run by TCRdb on the multiplex PCR reads, yielding one entry per CDR3 protein. The data contain around 99,000 distinct CDR3 sequences, about 75% of them singletons. The CDR3 runs 17 residues. This clonotype came up a few times. Its antigen remains unidentified. Here the CDR3 omits its conserved ending phenylalanine or tryptophan, so a read error is the likely source. The receptor was isolated from a woman in her fifties or sixties with non-small cell lung cancer. The chain has TRBV12-3 or TRBV12-4 and TRBJ1-6; 7 nucleotides align to TRBD1. Sequenced sample: lung tumor tissue. The CDR3 reads CASSFFVGDSYNSPLHI. The DNA of the CDR3 is TGTGCCAGTAGTTTTTTTGTCGGGGACAGTTATAATTCACCCCTCCACATT.